This T cell receptor (beta chain) was captured by sequencing in a study of shared clonotypes between healthy human individuals. Measured with immunoSEQ multiplex PCR; TCRdb has only the in-frame clones, and not every one. Of 2 million to 2.5 million clones in the sample, roughly 91% were seen once. CD45RO-negative cells were positively selected for CCR7, leaving out terminally differentiated effector memory CD45RA+ cells. Study results and limitations: Investigators collected only blood, and repertoires in tissues likely differ.

The CDR3 runs to 19 residues. Unmatched junction bases numbered 21, after V lost 1 base and J lost 8 bases. Germline V gene sequence: CDR1 SGHRS, CDR2 YFSETQ. Worth noting for this clone: Its matching antigen is unknown.

Sequenced material: naive CD8+ T cells from PBMCs. The V and J genes are TRBV5-1 and TRBJ2-1, with 7 positions matching TRBD1. The sequence was obtained from a man between 18 and 35 years old in good health. Some clones in this sample may be carry-over from other donors' samples. The CDR3 loop reads CASSLRTRKTGPGVDEQFF. The DNA for the CDR3 is TGCGCCAGCAGCTTGAGGACCCGGAAGACAGGGCCCGGAGTGGATGAGCAGTTCTTC.